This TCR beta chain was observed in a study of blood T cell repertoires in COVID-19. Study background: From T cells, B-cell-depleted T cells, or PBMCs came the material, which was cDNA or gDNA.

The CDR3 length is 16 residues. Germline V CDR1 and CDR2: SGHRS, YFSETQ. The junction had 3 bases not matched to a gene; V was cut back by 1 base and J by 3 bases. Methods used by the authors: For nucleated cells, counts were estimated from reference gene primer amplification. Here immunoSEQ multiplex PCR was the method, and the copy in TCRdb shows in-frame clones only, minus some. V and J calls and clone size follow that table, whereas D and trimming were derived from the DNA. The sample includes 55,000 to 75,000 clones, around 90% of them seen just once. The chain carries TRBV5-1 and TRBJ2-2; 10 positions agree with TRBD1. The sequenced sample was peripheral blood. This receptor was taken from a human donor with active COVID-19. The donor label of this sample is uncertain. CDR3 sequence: CASSLTGQGYTGELFF. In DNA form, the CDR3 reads TGCGCCAGCAGCTTGACGGGACAGGGGTACACCGGGGAGCTGTTTTTT.